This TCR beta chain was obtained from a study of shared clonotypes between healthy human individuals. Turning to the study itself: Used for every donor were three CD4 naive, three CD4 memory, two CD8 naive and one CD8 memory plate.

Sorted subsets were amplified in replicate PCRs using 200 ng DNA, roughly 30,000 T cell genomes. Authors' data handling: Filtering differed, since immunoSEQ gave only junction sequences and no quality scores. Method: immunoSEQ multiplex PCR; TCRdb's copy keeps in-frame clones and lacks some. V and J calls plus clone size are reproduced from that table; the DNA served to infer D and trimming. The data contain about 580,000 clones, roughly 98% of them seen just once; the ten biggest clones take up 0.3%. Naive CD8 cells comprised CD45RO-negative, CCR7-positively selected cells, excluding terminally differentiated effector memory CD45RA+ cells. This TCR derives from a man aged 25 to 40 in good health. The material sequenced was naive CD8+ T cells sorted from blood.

CDR3 coding DNA: TGTGCCAGCAGCGTCCAAGGACAGGGTTACAATGAGCAGTTCTTC. It translates to CASSVQGQGYNEQFF. The chain has TRBV9 and TRBJ2-1, with 8 bases fitting TRBD1. V lost 2 bases and J lost 4; bases outside the gene matches: 5. The CDR3 is 15 amino acids. Germline CDR1 SGDLS, CDR2 YYNGEE.